One sample yielded the 18 T cell receptor beta chains listed below, sequenced in a study of T cell repertoires in cytomegalovirus infection. TCRdb reprocessed the reads with MiXCR, giving one entry per CDR3 protein. The table has roughly 630,000 distinct CDR3 sequences, approximately 25% seen once; the top ten hold around 8%. Material for sequencing was CD8+ T cells from PBMCs. These receptors were collected from a human donor in good health (CMV status not recorded). Some clones in this sample may be carry-over from other donors' samples.

As to this clonotype: With a much larger clone just one base away, this may be a read error. V and J are TRBV7-3 and TRBJ2-1; a weak D match, TRBD2 (6 bases). The CDR3 loop spans 15 amino acids. V gave up 8 bases and J gave up 8 bases, with 22 bases separating them. Germline values: CDR1 SGHTA, CDR2 FQGTGA. CDR3 nucleotides: TGTGCCAGCTTTGGGTGGGGCGGGGTCGGGGATGAGCAGTTCTTC. Protein sequence: CASFGWGGVGDEQFF.

This clonotype was observed a few times. The chain has TRBV5-4 and TRBJ1-5, with D tentatively TRBD1 (5 bases). Trimming left V 0 bases short and J 2 bases short, with 12 bases between. Germline assignment: CDR1 SGHNT and CDR2 YYREEE (reference sequence). The CDR3 length is 16 residues. DNA of the CDR3: TGTGCCAGCAGCTTGGACGGGGGTAGGGGCAATCAGCCCCAGCATTTT. It specifies CASSLDGGRGNQPQHF.

This clonotype has a count of ten or more. The chain recombines TRBV6-1 with TRBJ2-7, with D hard to call. The V and J ends lost 3 bases and 6 bases respectively, with 12 bases between them. This CDR3 spans 13 amino acids. CDR1 is MNHNS and CDR2 is SASEGT in the germline V gene. The CDR3 sequence is CASSEPSPGEQYF. The CDR3 DNA follows: TGTGCCAGCAGTGAGCCCTCCCCCGGCGAGCAGTACTTC.

The rearrangement links TRBV7-9 to TRBJ2-3, with TRBD2 matching over 9 bases. Unmatched junction bases numbered 7, after V lost 1 base and J lost 8 bases. The CDR3 is 15 amino acids. Germline-derived CDR1 and CDR2 are SEHNR and FQNEAQ (reference sequence). The CDR3 nucleotides are TGTGCCAGCAGCTTAGGGACTAGCGTGATGACTACGCAGTATTTT. It is translated as CASSLGTSVMTTQYF.

Note on this clonotype: Relative to the germline gene, one junction end is altered; a read error may explain this. J is TRBJ2-1 and V is TRBV6-5, with 7 bases aligning to TRBD1. CDR1 and CDR2 (germline): MNHEY, SVGAGI. CDR3 length: 16 amino acids. CDR3 nucleotide sequence: TGTGTCAGCAGCCCAAGGGGGCGCAGGGCCTACAATGAGCAGTTCTTC. This sequence encodes CVSSPRGRRAYNEQFF.

This chain uses TRBV6-5 with TRBJ2-1, with 10 nucleotides matching TRBD2. Germline values: CDR1 MNHEY, CDR2 SVGAGI. Trimming cost V 2 bases and J 10 bases; bases outside gene matches: 14. CDR3 length: 17 amino acids. CDR3 in amino acids: CASSYKNALAGAREQFF. CDR3 in DNA: TGTGCCAGCAGTTACAAAAACGCTCTAGCGGGGGCAAGGGAGCAGTTCTTC.

The chain combines TRBV20-1 with TRBJ2-7, with 8 bases matching TRBD2. Germline V CDR1 and CDR2: DFQATT, SNEGSKA (reference sequence). This CDR3 has 14 amino acids. After removal of 2 bases from V and 7 bases from J, the junction contained 10 bases not matched to a gene. CDR3: CSARPRGGVPEQYV. For the CDR3, the DNA is TGCAGTGCTAGACCCCGGGGGGGGGTGCCTGAGCAGTACGTC.

This clonotype was found many times. J is TRBJ2-5 and V is TRBV7-8; TRBD1 is a possible D gene (7 bases). The CDR3 contains 15 residues. V gave up 3 bases and J gave up 4 bases, with 15 bases separating them. Germline V gives CDR1 SGHVS, CDR2 FQNEAQ. This chain's CDR3 is CASSFSRGDGETQYF. DNA of the CDR3: TGTGCCAGCAGCTTCTCCAGGGGGGATGGAGAGACCCAGTACTTC.

The sample holds many counts of this clonotype. Written as DNA, the CDR3 is TGTGCCAGCAGCTTAGTTGGGGGAGACAACTATGGCTACACCTTC. Its protein is CASSLVGGDNYGYTF. The chain couples TRBV7-2 to TRBJ1-2, with a weak D call TRBD1 (5 bases). The V gene's germline CDR1 is SGHTA and CDR2 FQGNSA. V lost 1 base, J lost 2 bases, and 11 bases lay in between. This CDR3 contains 15 residues.

This clonotype was observed a few times. The chain carries TRBV6-1 and TRBJ2-3, with 8 positions matching TRBD2. The CDR3 is made up of 16 amino acids. The ends lost 7 bases at V and 6 bases at J; junction bases unmatched: 15. Germline CDR1 MNHNS, CDR2 SASEGT. The CDR3 coding sequence is TGTGCCAGCACCCTAAAGGTACTAGCGGTTCGGGATACGCAGTATTTT. Protein sequence: CASTLKVLAVRDTQYF.

This clonotype was recorded many times. The J gene is TRBJ2-1, the V gene TRBV4-1; 8 bases are a match to TRBD2. The germline CDR1 and CDR2 sequences are MGHRA and YSYEKL. The CDR3 runs 17 residues. J lost 5 bases, V lost 2 bases, and 11 bases had no gene match. The CDR3 loop reads CASSQLSGGGGNNEQFF. For the CDR3, the DNA is TGCGCCAGCAGCCAATTATCAGGCGGCGGGGGGAACAATGAGCAGTTCTTC.

In this sample, this clonotype turned up many times. This chain joins TRBV12-5 and TRBJ1-2; perhaps TRBD1 as D (5 bases). Germline V gene lookup returns CDR1 LGHNT and CDR2 FRNRAP. V lost 2 bases and J 1 base, leaving 14 bases between the germline ends. This CDR3 region has 16 residues. CDR3 nucleotide sequence: TGTGCTAGTGGTTTGCCCCACGCAGGGATTAACTATGGCTACACCTTC. This sequence encodes CASGLPHAGINYGYTF.

This clonotype has ten or more counts. V is TRBV7-2 and J is TRBJ2-1, with D possibly matching TRBD2 (5 bases). V was cut by 4 bases and J by 0 bases, with 16 bases left in between. The CDR3 runs 17 residues. Per the germline V gene, CDR1 is SGHTA and CDR2 is FQGNSA. The CDR3 nucleotides are TGTGCCAGCAGCTCGGAAGGACTGTGGAGCTCCTACAATGAGCAGTTCTTC. This codes for CASSSEGLWSSYNEQFF.

The table lists this clonotype with a few counts. V is TRBV6-2 or TRBV6-3 and J is TRBJ2-1; 11 bases line up with TRBD2. This CDR3 is built from 15 residues. Germline V CDR1 and CDR2: MNHEY, SVGEGT. J lost 4 bases, V lost 8 bases, and 7 bases had no gene match. CDR3 in DNA: TGTGCCAGCGGCGAGCTAGCGGGGGGATACAATGAGCAGTTCTTC. This encodes CASGELAGGYNEQFF.

This chain joins TRBV5-5 and TRBJ2-2, with D maybe TRBD2 (6 bases). Trimming pared 5 bases from V and 4 bases from J, leaving 15 bases between. Per germline, CDR1 SGHKS and CDR2 YYEKEE (reference sequence). The CDR3 contains 15 residues. The CDR3 protein is CASSLRGFRTGELFF. In DNA form, the CDR3 reads TGTGCCAGCAGTTTACGGGGGTTTCGCACCGGGGAGCTGTTTTTT.

This clonotype was detected once. A much larger clone lies a single base off, so this may be a read error. The chain carries TRBV7-3 and TRBJ1-3, with TRBD1 identical over 10 bases. This CDR3 has 19 amino acids. CDR1 is SGHTA and CDR2 is FQGTGA in the germline V gene. The CDR3 region is CANSLEGTGEEASGNTIYF. CDR3 in DNA: TGTGCCAACAGCTTAGAAGGGACAGGGGAAGAGGCGAGTGGAAACACCATATATTTT.

CDR3 DNA sequence: TGTGCCAGTAGTATAGCTCCGGGGGGTGAGCAGTTCTTC. This gives the protein CASSIAPGGEQFF. The chain links TRBV19 to TRBJ2-1; 7 nucleotides line up with TRBD2. The CDR3 totals 13 residues. CDR1 and CDR2 from the germline V gene are LNHDA and SQIVND (reference sequence). Unmatched junction bases numbered 3, after V lost 1 base and J lost 9 bases.

The chain recombines TRBV27 with TRBJ2-4; possible D gene TRBD2, 6 bases. The CDR3 runs 13 residues. Between the trimmed V and J ends, which lost 3 bases and 7 bases, there was a span of 10 bases. Germline V gives CDR1 MNHEY, CDR2 SMNVEV (reference sequence). The CDR3 DNA sequence: TGTGCCAGCAGTTTTGGAGGGATGAACATTCAGTACTTC. Its translation is CASSFGGMNIQYF.